The 21 T cell receptor beta chains given below trace back to one sample, sequenced in a study of OX40 agonist ivuxolimab in advanced cancers. The table came from immunoSEQ multiplex PCR; TCRdb's copy has only in-frame clones and leaves some out. The sample lists around 70,000 clones; roughly four fifths were seen once. Source: CD4+ or CD8+ T cells sorted from blood, taken in a trial of the OX40 agonist ivuxolimab. The receptors shown here come from an adult with an advanced solid tumor such as melanoma, head and neck, liver or kidney cancer.

This clone was recorded only once. The genes are TRBV25-1 and TRBJ1-2; D not certain. Between the trimmed V and J ends, which lost 4 bases and 3 bases, there was a span of 15 bases. Germline V gene lookup returns CDR1 MGHDK and CDR2 SYGVNS. This CDR3 is 15 amino acids long. CDR3 region: CASSAHRARDYGYTF. The CDR3 DNA reads as TGTGCCAGCAGTGCCCACAGAGCGCGGGACTATGGCTACACCTTC.

This clone has a single count. V gene TRBV6-6 combines with J gene TRBJ2-7; D uncertain. V was clipped by 4 bases and J by 3 bases, with 16 bases between them. The CDR3 is 15 residues long. Germline V gene lookup returns CDR1 MNHNY and CDR2 SVGAGI (reference sequence). In nucleotides, the CDR3 is TGTGCCAGCAGTTTTTGGGCGAGCCGAGGCTACGAGCAGTACTTC. Translated: CASSFWASRGYEQYF.

This clone has just a few counts. The chain joins TRBV28 to TRBJ2-3; D perhaps matches TRBD2 (6 bases). CDR1 is MDHEN and CDR2 is SYDVKM in the germline V gene. The CDR3 is 18 amino acids. V was shortened by 5 bases and J by 0 bases, with 21 bases between the two germline ends. Here the CDR3 reads CASSPSRPSVFSTDTQYF. In DNA, the CDR3 is TGTGCCAGCAGTCCGAGTCGCCCTAGCGTGTTTAGCACAGATACGCAGTATTTT.

In this sample, this clone turned up a few times. The genes are TRBV7-3 and TRBJ1-2; D is undetermined. V lost 5 bases and J 0 bases, leaving 10 bases between the germline ends. Germline V gene lookup returns CDR1 SGHTA and CDR2 FQGTGA. The CDR3 contains 14 residues. In nucleotides, the CDR3 is TGTGCCAGCAGCCCTGACGGGACTAACTATGGCTACACCTTC. As protein: CASSPDGTNYGYTF.

J is TRBJ2-6 and V is TRBV27; 8 bases align to TRBD2. The CDR3 has 16 amino acids. Germline V gene sequence: CDR1 MNHEY, CDR2 SMNVEV (reference sequence). V shed 4 bases and J 2 bases; nucleotides not matched to a gene: 4. The CDR3 coding sequence is TGTGCCAGCAGTTACGACGGGGGGGCTGGGGCCAACGTCCTGACTTTC. Amino acids: CASSYDGGAGANVLTF.

J is TRBJ2-5 and V is TRBV2; D is uncertain. The CDR3 has 13 amino acids. Germline V gene lookup returns CDR1 SNHLY and CDR2 FYNNEI. Between the trimmed V and J ends, which lost 4 bases and 2 bases, there was a span of 8 bases. CDR3 in DNA: TGTGCCAGCAGTGTGCGGAATCAAGAGACCCAGTACTTC. Its protein product is CASSVRNQETQYF.

The chain links TRBV5-1 to TRBJ2-1; D remains ambiguous. CDR3 size: 13 residues. V was pared by 1 base and J by 0 bases, with 2 bases between. CDR1 is SGHRS, CDR2 YFSETQ, per germline. In nucleotides, the CDR3 is TGCGCCAGCAGCTTGAGCTCCTACAATGAGCAGTTCTTC. It is translated as CASSLSSYNEQFF.

On this clone: One end of the junction does not line up with germline, which may come from a read error. V and J are TRBV9 and TRBJ1-2, with 7 bases that match TRBD1. Germline V lookup: CDR1 SGDLS, CDR2 YYNGEE. CDR3 size: 14 residues. The CDR3 DNA reads as TGTGCCAGCAGCGTAGACGAAGCCCGACAGGGCCTCCTCTTC. Its translation: CASSVDEARQGLLF.

This rearrangement joins TRBV7-2 to TRBJ2-5, with 13 bases aligning to TRBD2. The V segment lost 4 bases and the J segment 5 bases; nucleotides outside the gene matches: 10. Germline CDR1 reads SGHTA; CDR2 reads FQGNSA. The CDR3 has 17 amino acids. The CDR3 DNA sequence: TGTGCCAGCAGCTCGAATCGACTAGCGGGAGGTTTCGAGACCCAGTACTTC. It encodes CASSSNRLAGGFETQYF. Variable domain in full (rest from reference TRBV7-2 and TRBJ2-5): GAGVSQSPSNKVTEKGKDVELRCDPISGHTALYWYRQSLGQGLEFLIYFQGNSAPDKSGLPSDRFSAERTGGSVSTLTIQRTQQEDSAVYLCASSSNRLAGGFETQYFGPGTRLLVL.

This clone was picked up one time. The chain combines TRBV28 with TRBJ1-5; tentative D call: TRBD1 (5 bases). V was shortened by 2 bases and J by 6 bases, with 11 bases between the two germline ends. Per germline, CDR1 MDHEN and CDR2 SYDVKM. The CDR3 extends over 14 amino acids. The CDR3 DNA is TGTGCCAGCAGTTTAGGGGACGTAGGTCAGCCCCAGCATTTT. Translating gives CASSLGDVGQPQHF. The full variable domain, its missing parts supplied by reference TRBV28 and TRBJ1-5, is DVKVTQSSRYLVKRTGEKVFLECVQDMDHENMFWYRQDPGLGLRLIYFSYDVKMKEKGDIPEGYSVSREKKERFSLILESASTNQTSMYLCASSLGDVGQPQHFGDGTRLSIL.

The V call is TRBV28, the J call TRBJ2-5, with TRBD2 identical over 12 bases. CDR1 is MDHEN, CDR2 SYDVKM, per germline. V was pared by 7 bases and J by 3 bases, with 12 bases of the junction left unmatched. The CDR3 length is 17 residues. CDR3 nucleotide sequence: TGTGCCAGCACCCTCTCGACTAGCGGGAGTCGCAAAGAGACCCAGTACTTC. It translates to CASTLSTSGSRKETQYF.

V usage is TRBV4-2 and J usage is TRBJ1-2; D may be TRBD1 (5 bases). Germline loops: CDR1 LGHNA, CDR2 YNFKEQ. V was cut by 4 bases and J by 8 bases, with 17 bases left in between. CDR3 length equals 14 residues. CDR3 DNA sequence: TGTGCCAGCAGCCCTGGAAGGGGTGAGGAAGGCTACACCTTC. Protein product: CASSPGRGEEGYTF.

The chain recombines TRBV28 with TRBJ1-5; 10 positions agree with TRBD1. The CDR3 has 16 amino acids. Germline assignment: CDR1 MDHEN and CDR2 SYDVKM. V was pared by 6 bases and J by 3 bases, with 8 bases of the junction left unmatched. In DNA form, the CDR3 reads TGTGCCAGCAGGACTGCCGGGACAGGGGACAATCAGCCCCAGCATTTT. Translating it yields CASRTAGTGDNQPQHF.

The CDR3 here is CASSQDIDGEQYF. The CDR3, as DNA: TGCGCCAGCAGCCAAGATATCGATGGCGAGCAGTACTTC. The chain has TRBV4-3 and TRBJ2-7; D call uncertain. V lost 0 bases, J lost 6 bases, and 9 bases lay in between. There are 13 residues in the CDR3. Germline V gene data show CDR1 as LGHNA and CDR2 as YSLEER.

For this clone: Other DNA sequences in the same sample also yield this CDR3. The V call is TRBV7-9, the J call TRBJ2-3; D gene ambiguous. This CDR3 has 13 amino acids. Germline-derived CDR1 and CDR2 are SEHNR and FQNEAQ (reference sequence). V was cut by 3 bases and J by 4 bases, with 8 bases left in between. The CDR3 is CASSLVGADTQYF. The CDR3 DNA reads TGTGCCAGCAGCTTGGTTGGGGCAGATACGCAGTATTTT.

This chain joins TRBV21-1 and TRBJ2-7; the table assigns TRBD2, which was not confirmed against the DNA. TRBV21-1 is labeled a pseudogene. This CDR3 is built from 12 residues. The CDR3 sequence: CATSGRDYEQYF. The CDR3 DNA reads as TGTGCCACCTCGGGGAGGGACTACGAGCAGTACTTC.

This sequence joins TRBV6-5 and TRBJ2-2; D remains unclear. V lost 4 bases to trimming and J lost 5 bases, with 17 bases between them. The CDR3 spans 16 residues. Germline-derived CDR1 and CDR2 are MNHEY and SVGAGI. The CDR3 region has the DNA TGTGCCAGCAGTTTCCGGTCAAATCAAATAACCGGGGAGCTGTTTTTT. Translated: CASSFRSNQITGELFF.

This clone was observed a few times. V and J are TRBV15 and TRBJ1-6; 7 bases fit TRBD1. J lost 9 bases, V lost 5 bases, and 13 bases had no gene match. Per the germline V gene, CDR1 is LNHNV and CDR2 is YYDKDF (reference sequence). The CDR3 has 16 amino acids. For the CDR3, the DNA is TGTGCCACCAGCGGAAACGACAGGGCTGGTTCTTCACCCCTCCACTTT. Translating it yields CATSGNDRAGSSPLHF.

The J gene is TRBJ2-7, the V gene TRBV5-1; perhaps TRBD2 as D (5 bases). Looked up from germline, CDR1 is SGHRS and CDR2 is YFSETQ. This CDR3 comprises 14 residues. V was trimmed by 4 bases and J by 1 base, leaving 12 bases between them. CDR3 nucleotide sequence: TGCGCCAGCAGCGTTCGAAGCGGATCCTACGAGCAGTACTTC. Protein product: CASSVRSGSYEQYF.

This clone was detected a few times. The chain is built from TRBV4-2 and TRBJ2-1; TRBD2 might be the D (5 bases). Germline assignment: CDR1 LGHNA and CDR2 YNFKEQ. The CDR3 is 15 residues long. The V end lost 2 bases, the J end lost 7 bases, and 15 bases lay between the germline ends. CDR3 residues: CASSQLDSATNEQFF. The CDR3 region has the DNA TGTGCCAGCAGCCAACTTGATAGCGCTACGAATGAGCAGTTCTTC.

The sample holds a few counts of this clone. The rearrangement links TRBV11-3 to TRBJ1-6; no firm D call. This CDR3 is built from 13 residues. Germline V lookup: CDR1 SGHNT, CDR2 YENEEA. Trimming shortened V by 3 bases and J by 7 bases, and 7 bases separated the two germline ends. CDR3 bases: TGTGCCAGCAGCTTGCGGCACAATTCACCCCTCCACTTT. This codes for CASSLRHNSPLHF.